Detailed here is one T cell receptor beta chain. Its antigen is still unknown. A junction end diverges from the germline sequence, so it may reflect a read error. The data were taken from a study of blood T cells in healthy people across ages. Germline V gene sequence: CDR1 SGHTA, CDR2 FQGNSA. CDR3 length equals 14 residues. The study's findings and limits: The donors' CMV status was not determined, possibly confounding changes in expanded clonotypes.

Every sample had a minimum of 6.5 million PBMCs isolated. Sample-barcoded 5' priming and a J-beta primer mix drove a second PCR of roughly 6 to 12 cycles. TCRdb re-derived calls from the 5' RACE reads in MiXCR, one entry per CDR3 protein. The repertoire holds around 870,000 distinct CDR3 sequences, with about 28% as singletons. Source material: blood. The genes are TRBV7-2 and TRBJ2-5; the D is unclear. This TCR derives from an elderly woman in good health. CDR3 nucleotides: TGTGCCGGCAGCTTAGCTGAGGCGAGGGAGACCCAGTACTTC. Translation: CAGSLAEARETQYF.